This T cell receptor beta chain was documented in a study of PD-1 blockade in classical Hodgkin lymphoma. Whole-study context: With a 2-week interval, patients received intravenous nivolumab at 3 mg/kg. Study conclusions and caveats: According to reports, newly diagnosed patients had lower baseline TCR diversity than healthy donors, and relapsed/refractory patients had lower baseline TCR diversity still.

The protocol was immunoSEQ multiplex PCR, while the TCRdb copy is restricted to in-frame clones and leaves out a portion. Of 20,000 to 30,000 clones listed, about 86% are singletons. This clone showed up just a few times. Its target is unknown. Every patient had relapsed following autologous stem cell transplantation, and cohorts differed in brentuximab vedotin exposure. The V end lost 1 base, the J end lost 4 bases, and 16 bases lay between the germline ends. The CDR3 is 16 amino acids. CDR1 is MNHNS, CDR2 SASEGT, per germline. The source material was peripheral blood mononuclear cells (PBMCs), sampled before the second cycle of nivolumab. The chain links TRBV6-1 to TRBJ1-2, with TRBD1 as a possible D gene (6 bases). This clonotype originated in a human donor with classical Hodgkin lymphoma. In DNA form, the CDR3 reads TGTGCCAGCAGTGAAGAAGTAGGGGGACTACCCTATGGCTACACCTTC. It specifies CASSEEVGGLPYGYTF.